The 26 T cell receptor beta chains presented below share a single source sample, sequenced in a study of blood T cell repertoires in COVID-19. The repertoire was sequenced with immunoSEQ multiplex PCR; TCRdb's copy has only in-frame clones and lacks some. This repertoire shows 70,000 to 85,000 clones, approximately 78% found once; its top ten account for 15%. The sample was peripheral blood. The receptors derive from a woman of 80 years or more with acute or convalescent COVID-19.

This clone has just one count. The J gene is TRBJ1-2, the V gene TRBV2, with 8 bases aligning to TRBD1. CDR1 is SNHLY and CDR2 is FYNNEI in the germline V gene. CDR3 length: 13 amino acids. V shed 4 bases, J shed 8 bases, and the junction held 6 bases outside the gene matches. CDR3 loop: CASSGQGFGGYTF. CDR3 sequence (DNA): TGTGCCAGCAGTGGACAGGGGTTTGGCGGCTACACCTTC.

This sequence joins TRBV11-2 and TRBJ1-5, with a tentative D call TRBD1 (6 bases). V shed 5 bases and J shed 7 bases, with 15 bases lying between them. The CDR3 covers 14 residues. Germline assignment: CDR1 SGHAT and CDR2 FQNNGV. The CDR3 here is CASSTGNRAQPQHF. The CDR3, as DNA: TGTGCCAGCAGCACTGGAAACAGGGCACAGCCCCAGCATTTT. Full variable domain (rest looked up from reference TRBV11-2 and TRBJ1-5): EAGVAQSPRYKIIEKRQSVAFWCNPISGHATLYWYQQILGQGPKLLIQFQNNGVVDDSQLPKDRFSAERLKGVDSTLKIQPAKLEDSAVYLCASSTGNRAQPQHFGDGTRLSIL.

As for this clone: Mismatch with germline at one junction end may stem from a read error. The chain employs TRBV19 and TRBJ2-1, with a weak D call TRBD2 (5 bases). Germline V gene lookup returns CDR1 LNHDA and CDR2 SQIVND (reference sequence). CDR3 length: 14 amino acids. This CDR3 reads CASRIGGSYNEQFF. DNA of the CDR3: TGTGCCAGTAGAATAGGCGGGTCCTACAATGAGCAGTTCTTC.

The sample holds one count of this clone. J is TRBJ1-5 and V is TRBV4-3, with D unclear. Trimming took 0 bases from V and 4 from J, leaving 16 bases between them. Germline V CDR1 and CDR2: LGHNA, YSLEER. This CDR3 region has 17 residues. The CDR3 sequence: CASSQDAPGIGNQPQHF. The CDR3 region has the DNA TGCGCCAGCAGCCAAGACGCTCCGGGTATTGGTAATCAGCCCCAGCATTTT.

The rearrangement links TRBV7-9 to TRBJ2-1, with D perhaps matching TRBD1 (5 bases). Trimming stripped 4 bases from V and 1 base from J, with 14 bases between. This CDR3 contains 16 residues. Germline-derived CDR1 and CDR2 are SEHNR and FQNEAQ (reference sequence). CDR3 nucleotides: TGTGCCAGCAGCTCATATCGACAGTTTTCCTACAATGAGCAGTTCTTC. Protein product: CASSSYRQFSYNEQFF.

The V call is TRBV27, the J call TRBJ1-4, with a possible D match to TRBD1 (6 bases). Germline CDR1 and CDR2: MNHEY and SMNVEV (reference sequence). CDR3 length: 15 residues. V was pared by 5 bases and J by 5 bases, with 15 bases between. The CDR3 region has the DNA TGTGCCAGCAGTCCGAGAGGACAGAGAAATGAAAAACTGTTTTTT. Translating it yields CASSPRGQRNEKLFF. Filled out from reference TRBV27 and TRBJ1-4, the complete variable domain reads EAQVTQNPRYLITVTGKKLTVTCSQNMNHEYMSWYRQDPGLGLRQIYYSMNVEVTDKGDVPEGYKVSRKEKRNFPLILESPSPNQTSLYFCASSPRGQRNEKLFFGSGTQLSVL.

The chain employs TRBV7-9 and TRBJ2-7, with TRBD1 matching over 9 bases. CDR1 and CDR2 from the germline V gene are SEHNR and FQNEAQ (reference sequence). The ends lost 1 base at V and 1 base at J; junction bases unmatched: 2. CDR3 length: 15 residues. CDR3 nucleotide sequence: TGTGCCAGCAGCTTAGAGGGGACAGGGTCCTACGAGCAGTACTTC. It yields the protein CASSLEGTGSYEQYF.

V usage is TRBV2 and J usage is TRBJ1-3, with 9 nucleotides matching TRBD1. The ends lost 6 bases at V and 4 bases at J; junction bases unmatched: 4. There are 14 residues in the CDR3. Germline V gene lookup returns CDR1 SNHLY and CDR2 FYNNEI. Written as DNA, the CDR3 is TGTGCCAGCAGCGGGACAGGGTCCGGAAACACCATATATTTT. Its translation is CASSGTGSGNTIYF.

The chain is built from TRBV7-2 and TRBJ2-3; D not resolved. The germline gives CDR1 SGHTA, CDR2 FQGNSA. V lost 6 bases, J lost 5 bases, and 12 bases lay in between. This CDR3 has 13 amino acids. CDR3 sequence (DNA): TGTGCCAGCAGTACCCAAGGCGGAGATACGCAGTATTTT. Translated: CASSTQGGDTQYF.

The V call is TRBV6-5, the J call TRBJ2-7; D remains unclear. The germline V gene encodes CDR1 MNHEY and CDR2 SVGAGI. This CDR3 spans 12 amino acids. Trimming stripped 6 bases from V and 5 bases from J, with 11 bases between. The CDR3 region is CASRRLWNEQYF. The CDR3 region has the DNA TGTGCCAGCAGACGACTTTGGAACGAGCAGTACTTC.

The V gene is TRBV10-1, the J gene TRBJ1-1, with D perhaps matching TRBD1 (5 bases). The CDR3 is made up of 14 amino acids. Germline CDR1 WNHNN, CDR2 SYGVQD (reference sequence). The V and J ends lost 6 bases and 7 bases respectively, with 18 bases between them. As DNA, the CDR3 is TGCGCCAGCAGCGACCGGCCAGGGAGGGGTGAAGCTTTCTTT. This codes for CASSDRPGRGEAFF.

J is TRBJ1-2 and V is TRBV7-8; TRBD1 matches at 8 bases. The germline V gene has CDR1 SGHVS and CDR2 FQNEAQ. This CDR3 contains 15 residues. The J segment lost 0 bases and the V segment lost 4 bases, leaving 4 bases of the junction unmatched. The CDR3 region has the DNA TGTGCCAGCAGCTCACCGGACAGGGCTAACTATGGCTACACCTTC. Its translation: CASSSPDRANYGYTF.

V is TRBV12-5 and J is TRBJ2-7; tentative D call: TRBD1 (5 bases). Trimming shortened V by 4 bases and J by 6 bases, and 16 bases separated the two germline ends. The CDR3 has 14 residues. In germline, CDR1 is LGHNT, CDR2 FRNRAP. The CDR3 bases are TGTGCTAGTGGTTCCCGGACATTGCAGGTCGAGCAGTACTTC. Amino acids: CASGSRTLQVEQYF.

The V call is TRBV7-2, the J call TRBJ2-1; 10 bases line up with TRBD1. After removal of 4 bases from V and 8 bases from J, the junction contained 8 bases not matched to a gene. Germline V CDR1 and CDR2: SGHTA, FQGNSA. This CDR3 is built from 15 residues. CDR3 coding DNA: TGTGCCAGCAGCTACTCGGGACAGGGGTGGGATGAGCAGTTCTTC. Its protein is CASSYSGQGWDEQFF.

V is TRBV2 and J is TRBJ1-1, with 7 nucleotides matching TRBD1. CDR1 and CDR2 (germline): SNHLY, FYNNEI. After removal of 7 bases from V and 1 base from J, the junction contained 3 bases not matched to a gene. CDR3 length: 13 residues. CDR3 sequence (DNA): TGTGCCAGCAAAAACAGGGGGAACACTGAAGCTTTCTTT. Its protein is CASKNRGNTEAFF.

The genes are TRBV6-5 and TRBJ1-1; weak D call: TRBD1 (6 bases). With 2 bases removed from V and 8 bases from J, the gap between germline ends came to 12 bases. This CDR3 has 13 amino acids. The germline gives CDR1 MNHEY, CDR2 SVGAGI. The CDR3 protein is CASSYKGGWEAFF. The CDR3 DNA reads TGTGCCAGCAGTTACAAGGGGGGGTGGGAAGCTTTCTTT.

This chain links TRBV7-2 with TRBJ1-1; D call uncertain. The CDR3 consists of 14 residues. CDR1 SGHTA and CDR2 FQGNSA come from the germline V gene. Trimming cost V 3 bases and J 0 bases, with 8 bases left between them. CDR3 amino acids: CASSLNSLNTEAFF. The CDR3 bases are TGTGCCAGCAGCTTGAACAGCCTGAACACTGAAGCTTTCTTT.

This chain uses TRBV3-1 (or the pseudogene TRBV3-2) with TRBJ1-5; no clear D. Germline CDR1 LGHDT, CDR2 YNNKEL (reference sequence). Trimming shortened V by 4 bases and J by 3 bases, and 13 bases separated the two germline ends. CDR3 length: 15 residues. CDR3 coding DNA: TGTGCCAGCAGCCCCTGGAGCACCCACAATCAGCCCCAGCATTTT. Translation: CASSPWSTHNQPQHF.

V and J are TRBV5-4 and TRBJ1-2; 12 positions agree with TRBD1. Germline lookup yields CDR1 SGHNT and CDR2 YYREEE (reference sequence). The CDR3 runs 17 residues. Trimming removed 0 bases from V and 4 bases from J; junction bases left unmatched: 7. Written as DNA, the CDR3 is TGTGCCAGCAGCTTGGCGGGACAGGGGGCTCCGGCCTATGGCTACACCTTC. Residues: CASSLAGQGAPAYGYTF.

The DNA for the CDR3 is TGTGCCAGCAGCCAGGTGGGGGGGCGCTGGGCAGATACGCAGTATTTT. Translating it yields CASSQVGGRWADTQYF. The J gene is TRBJ2-3, the V gene TRBV3-1 (or the pseudogene TRBV3-2), with D possibly matching TRBD2 (7 bases). CDR3 size: 16 residues. Germline V gene data show CDR1 as LGHDT and CDR2 as YNNKEL (reference sequence). Trimming left V 3 bases short and J 4 bases short, with 17 bases between.

A single count supports this clone. The genes are TRBV2 and TRBJ2-3; 7 bases agree with TRBD2. Germline V gene data show CDR1 as SNHLY and CDR2 as FYNNEI. The CDR3 has 15 amino acids. With 4 bases clipped from V and 9 bases from J, the junction kept 13 bases outside the gene matches. The CDR3 spells CASSVTSQNIGTQYF. CDR3 coding DNA: TGTGCCAGCAGTGTGACTAGCCAAAACATTGGGACGCAGTATTTT.

There are a few counts of this clone. This rearrangement joins TRBV6-4 to TRBJ1-1, with D perhaps TRBD1 (6 bases). V was shortened by 4 bases and J by 4 bases, with 10 bases between the two germline ends. Germline-derived CDR1 and CDR2 are MRHNA and SNTAGT. The CDR3 has 13 residues. CDR3 amino acids: CASSGRGRTEAFF. The CDR3, as DNA: TGTGCCAGCAGTGGGCGGGGGCGCACTGAAGCTTTCTTT.

V and J are TRBV18 and TRBJ2-7, with 7 positions matching TRBD1. CDR1 and CDR2 from the germline V gene are KGHSH and LQKENI. With 8 bases clipped from V and 2 bases from J, the junction kept 12 bases outside the gene matches. CDR3 length: 15 residues. CDR3 DNA: TGTGCCAGCACGCTCGGACAGGCCACAACCTACGAGCAGTACTTC. Translating gives CASTLGQATTYEQYF.

This chain connects TRBV7-2 to TRBJ1-1; 10 bases line up with TRBD1. The length of the CDR3 is 16 residues. The germline V gene encodes CDR1 SGHTA and CDR2 FQGNSA. The V gene end was trimmed by 7 bases and the J gene end by 1 base; junction bases not matched to a gene: 9. This CDR3 is CASNPTGGIGNTEAFF. DNA for the CDR3: TGTGCCAGCAACCCGACAGGGGGCATTGGGAACACTGAAGCTTTCTTT.

This sequence joins TRBV1 and TRBJ2-7; no check of the table's D call, TRBD2, against the DNA was made. TRBV1 is assigned pseudogene status. The CDR3 contains 17 residues. The CDR3: CTSSQGLGSSSSYEQYF. For the CDR3, the DNA is TGCACCAGCAGCCAAGGACTCGGCAGTTCTAGCTCCTACGAGCAGTACTTC.

The rearrangement joins TRBV10-3 to TRBJ1-5; 8 nucleotides match TRBD1. The ends lost 0 bases at V and 11 bases at J; junction bases unmatched: 24. In germline, CDR1 is ENHRY, CDR2 SYGVKD. The CDR3 spans 20 residues. The CDR3 nucleotides read TGTGCCATCAGTGAGTCGACCTTGCATATGGGACAGGCCCTGGATTGGACCCAGCATTTT. It codes for CAISESTLHMGQALDWTQHF.